This paragraph reports one TCR beta chain. Antigen unknown. These data belong to a study of radiotherapy plus CTLA-4 blockade in lung cancer. Whole-study results and caveats: Reportedly, early blood T cell clone dynamics best predicted response, with interferon-beta.

Profiled with immunoSEQ multiplex PCR; TCRdb holds only in-frame clones, not every one. Of under 55,000 clones listed, 82% are singletons. The germline V gene encodes CDR1 MNHEY and CDR2 SVGAGI. V was cut by 0 bases and J by 3 bases, with 14 bases left in between. This CDR3 spans 16 amino acids. The sequencing here drew on peripheral blood, taken from a patient treated with radiotherapy plus ipilimumab. The sequence was obtained from a human donor with non-small cell lung cancer who had stable disease on radiotherapy plus ipilimumab. This chain connects TRBV6-5 to TRBJ2-5; D is ambiguous. CDR3 region: CASSYSLLTDEETQYF. The CDR3 DNA sequence: TGTGCCAGCAGTTACTCACTTTTAACAGACGAAGAGACCCAGTACTTC.